This T cell receptor (beta chain) was documented in a study of T cells in Graves' hyperthyroidism and ophthalmopathy. Losses at the gene ends were 6 bases for V and 2 bases for J; bases not matched to a gene: 5. Germline loops: CDR1 MNHNS, CDR2 SASEGT. This CDR3 has 15 residues. Amplification of TCR beta CDR3 regions used RNA as the template. First-round RT-PCR with HTBI primers amplified the TCR CDR3 region. TCRdb re-called the multiplex PCR reads with MiXCR, one entry per CDR3 protein. The sample shows roughly 290,000 distinct CDR3 sequences, 10% to 15% of them seen only once. Clinical symptoms, serum thyroxine, TRAb, thyroid ultrasound and orbital computed tomography established diagnosis. The PBMCs studied were ones that came from roughly 11 ml fresh peripheral blood. General observations from the study: Ophthalmopathy, as predicted by the model, came a median around 6.7 months after the prediction. Most thyroid clonotypes that were expanded above 0.001 also turned up in blood.

This clonotype was observed at least ten times. What it binds is not known. Sequenced sample: blood. The source of this sequence is a woman aged 25 to 39 with Graves' hyperthyroidism that later progressed to Graves' ophthalmopathy. The chain recombines TRBV6-1 with TRBJ2-1; 9 bases are shared with TRBD1. Here the CDR3 DNA reads TGTGCCAGCAGGAGGGGACAGGGAGCCTACAATGAGCAGTTCTTC. This translates into CASRRGQGAYNEQFF.